This paragraph reports one TCR beta chain. Its antigen is undetermined. Data came from immunoSEQ multiplex PCR; TCRdb stores just in-frame clones and leaves some out. The table includes tens of thousands of clones, approximately 95% detected once. This specimen belongs to a study of T cells in tuberculosis. V lost 7 bases, J lost 0 bases, and 9 bases stayed unmatched. This CDR3 region has 15 residues. CDR1 is MDHEN and CDR2 is SYDVKM in the germline V gene. Study-level findings and limits: Active tuberculosis patients had shorter CDR3-alpha; the beta difference was nonsignificant.

The specimen sequenced was PBMCs. J is TRBJ2-7 and V is TRBV28; TRBD2 aligns across 7 bases. This clonotype originated in a donor under 30 with latent tuberculosis or without tuberculosis infection. The CDR3 bases are TGTGCCAGCACCTTCGCGGGGGTTTCCTCCTACGAGCAGTACTTC. Translating it yields CASTFAGVSSYEQYF.